The source of this T cell receptor (beta chain) is a study of technical replicates of blood from a few donors. Sequenced by immunoSEQ multiplex PCR; TCRdb stores in-frame clones only, minus some. The sample shows 45,000 to 60,000 clones, roughly 95% of them seen only once. Germline CDR1 reads SGHKS; CDR2 reads YYEKEE (reference sequence). CDR3 size: 14 residues. V lost 3 bases, J lost 5 bases, and 4 bases stayed unmatched. J is TRBJ1-2 and V is TRBV5-5; 10 bases line up with TRBD1. The sequencing sample was made of T cells isolated from PBMCs. The TCR originated in a human donor in good health. The CDR3 reads CASSWDRGLYGYTF. The CDR3 bases are TGTGCCAGCAGCTGGGACAGGGGATTATATGGCTACACCTTC.